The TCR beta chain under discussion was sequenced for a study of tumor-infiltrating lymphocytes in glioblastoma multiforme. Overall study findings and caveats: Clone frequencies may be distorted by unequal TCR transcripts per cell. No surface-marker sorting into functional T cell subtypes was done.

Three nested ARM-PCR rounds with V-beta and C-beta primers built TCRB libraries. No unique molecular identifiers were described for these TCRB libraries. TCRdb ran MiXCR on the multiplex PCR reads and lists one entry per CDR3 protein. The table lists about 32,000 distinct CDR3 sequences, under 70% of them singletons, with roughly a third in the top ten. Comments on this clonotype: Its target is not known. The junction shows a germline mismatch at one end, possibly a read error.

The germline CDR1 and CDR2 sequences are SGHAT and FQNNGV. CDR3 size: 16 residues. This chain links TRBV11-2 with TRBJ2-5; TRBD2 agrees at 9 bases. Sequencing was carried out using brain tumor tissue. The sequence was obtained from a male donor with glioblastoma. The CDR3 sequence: CASSLGLAGFQGTKNF. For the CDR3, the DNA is TGTGCCAGCAGCTTAGGGCTAGCGGGGTTCCAAGGGACCAAGAACTTC.